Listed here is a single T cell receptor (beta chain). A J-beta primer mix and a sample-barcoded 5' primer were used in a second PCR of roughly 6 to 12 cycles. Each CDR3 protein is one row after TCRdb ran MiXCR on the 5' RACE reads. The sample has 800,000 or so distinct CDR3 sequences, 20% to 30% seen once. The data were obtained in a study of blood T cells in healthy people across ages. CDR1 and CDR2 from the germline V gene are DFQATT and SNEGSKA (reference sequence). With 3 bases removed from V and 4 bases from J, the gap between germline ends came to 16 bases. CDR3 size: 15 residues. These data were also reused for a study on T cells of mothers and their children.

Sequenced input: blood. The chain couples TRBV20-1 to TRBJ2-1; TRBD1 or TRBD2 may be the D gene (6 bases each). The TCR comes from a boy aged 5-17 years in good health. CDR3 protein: CSARDWRGRYNEQFF. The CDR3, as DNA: TGCAGTGCTAGGGACTGGAGGGGGAGGTACAATGAGCAGTTCTTC.